Below, 10 T cell receptor beta chains from the same sample are listed, as sequenced in a study of blood T cell repertoires in COVID-19. The data were produced by immunoSEQ multiplex PCR, yet TCRdb's version contains in-frame clones alone and is incomplete. The data contain about 140,000 clones, 84% of them singletons. Sequenced input: peripheral blood. These TCRs come from a human donor in a cohort sampled during active COVID-19.

The rearrangement uses TRBV5-1 and TRBJ1-3, with a possible D match to TRBD1 (6 bases). The CDR3 consists of 15 residues. Germline-derived CDR1 and CDR2 are SGHRS and YFSETQ. V lost 2 bases and J 1 base, leaving 10 bases between the germline ends. The DNA for the CDR3 is TGCGCCAGCAGCTTCGAACAGGGATCTGGAAACACCATATATTTT. Its protein product is CASSFEQGSGNTIYF.

This chain connects TRBV12-5 to TRBJ1-2; D remains unclear. V was pared by 8 bases and J by 6 bases, with 16 bases between. The CDR3 totals 13 residues. Germline V gene lookup returns CDR1 LGHNT and CDR2 FRNRAP. CDR3 amino acids: CASPHRGLDGYTF. CDR3 nucleotide sequence: TGTGCTAGTCCTCACCGAGGGTTAGATGGCTACACCTTC.

The chain employs TRBV3-1 (or the pseudogene TRBV3-2) and TRBJ2-7; maybe TRBD1 (6 bases). CDR1 is LGHDT, CDR2 YNNKEL, per germline (reference sequence). V was clipped by 6 bases and J by 0 bases, with 21 bases between them. The CDR3 spans 17 residues. The DNA of the CDR3 is TGTGCCAGCAGTCTTCGGGACACAATAATGAGCTCCTACGAGCAGTACTTC. Translated, it gives CASSLRDTIMSSYEQYF.

This clone has a single count. The chain uses TRBV7-2 and TRBJ1-4, with 7 positions matching TRBD1. This CDR3 region has 18 residues. The V and J ends lost 5 bases and 0 bases, in that order; junction bases with no gene match: 12. From germline, CDR1 is SGHTA and CDR2 FQGNSA. CDR3 protein: CASSVSGGQTATNEKLFF. The CDR3 DNA sequence: TGTGCCAGCAGCGTTAGCGGGGGACAGACTGCAACTAATGAAAAACTGTTTTTT.

The chain links TRBV2 to TRBJ1-5, with 11 bases lining up with TRBD1. The CDR3 is 13 residues long. V dropped 6 bases and J dropped 7; count of bases not matched to a gene: 2. CDR1 and CDR2 (germline): SNHLY, FYNNEI. CDR3 residues: CASRGQGVQPQHF. The CDR3 DNA reads TGTGCCAGCAGGGGACAGGGGGTCCAGCCCCAGCATTTT.

The V and J genes are TRBV2 and TRBJ2-7; D may be TRBD1 (6 bases). The CDR3 runs 13 residues. V shed 4 bases and J shed 5 bases, with 12 bases lying between them. The germline gives CDR1 SNHLY, CDR2 FYNNEI. The CDR3 DNA is TGTGCCAGCAGTGTGGTCAGGGGAAACGAGCAGTACTTC. This sequence encodes CASSVVRGNEQYF.

This chain uses TRBV18 with TRBJ1-4; D call uncertain. Trimming removed 4 bases from V and 4 bases from J, with 7 bases in between. Per germline, CDR1 KGHSH and CDR2 LQKENI. The CDR3 extends over 13 amino acids. CDR3: CASSRGYNEKLFF. CDR3 DNA sequence: TGTGCCAGCTCACGAGGTTATAATGAAAAACTGTTTTTT.

V usage is TRBV7-2 and J usage is TRBJ2-2; 9 nucleotides match TRBD2. Germline trimming cut 3 bases from V and 5 bases from J; bases unmatched to any gene: 7. This CDR3 has 16 amino acids. Germline V gives CDR1 SGHTA, CDR2 FQGNSA. CDR3 in amino acids: CASSFNLAGRTGELFF. The CDR3 DNA reads as TGTGCCAGCAGCTTCAATCTAGCGGGGAGGACCGGGGAGCTGTTTTTT.

This chain joins TRBV11-2 and TRBJ2-5; D possibly corresponds to TRBD2 (7 bases). The CDR3 has 16 amino acids. V lost 6 bases, J lost 1 base, and 18 bases lay in between. Per the germline V gene, CDR1 is SGHAT and CDR2 is FQNNGV. The CDR3 region is CASRPGRGGRQETQYF. The CDR3 nucleotides read TGTGCCAGCAGACCGGGGAGGGGGGGCCGCCAAGAGACCCAGTACTTC.

Concerning this clone itself: At one boundary the junction diverges from the germline segment, which might be a read error. V usage is TRBV7-9 and J usage is TRBJ1-1, with D perhaps TRBD1 (5 bases). Germline V gene data show CDR1 as SEHNR and CDR2 as FQNEAQ (reference sequence). The CDR3 loop spans 11 amino acids. Here the CDR3 reads CASRLDSQVFF. The CDR3 DNA is TGTGCCAGCCGCTTAGACAGCCAGGTTTTCTTT.